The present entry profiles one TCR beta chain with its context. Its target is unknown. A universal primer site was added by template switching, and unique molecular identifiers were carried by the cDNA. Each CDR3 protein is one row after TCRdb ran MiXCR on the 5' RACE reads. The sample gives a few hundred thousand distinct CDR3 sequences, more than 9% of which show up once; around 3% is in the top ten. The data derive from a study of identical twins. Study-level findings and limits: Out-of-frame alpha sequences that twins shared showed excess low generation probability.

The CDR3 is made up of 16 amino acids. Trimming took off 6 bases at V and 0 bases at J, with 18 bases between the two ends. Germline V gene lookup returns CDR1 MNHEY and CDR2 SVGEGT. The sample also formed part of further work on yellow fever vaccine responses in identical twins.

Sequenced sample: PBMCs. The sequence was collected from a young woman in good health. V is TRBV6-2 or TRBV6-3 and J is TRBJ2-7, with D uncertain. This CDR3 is CASSHKRPLTSYEQYF. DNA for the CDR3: TGTGCCAGCAGCCACAAACGTCCGCTAACCTCCTACGAGCAGTACTTC.